The entry below gives a single T cell receptor beta chain sequence along with its context. TCRdb's table, derived via immunoSEQ multiplex PCR, lists solely in-frame clones and lacks some. The table has about 1.1 million clones, 75% to 80% seen once. These data belong to a study of shared clonotypes between healthy human individuals. CDR3 length: 17 amino acids. Between the trimmed V and J ends, which lost 5 bases and 0 bases, there was a span of 19 bases. Germline lookup yields CDR1 SGHAT and CDR2 FQNNGV. This receptor was taken from a man younger than 30 in good health. Some clones in this sample may be carry-over from other donors' samples. The material sequenced was memory CD4+ T cells from PBMCs. This sample's subset: CD45RA-negative fraction. V usage is TRBV11-2 and J usage is TRBJ1-1; D is perhaps TRBD1 (6 bases). The CDR3 DNA reads TGTGCCAGCAGCGGAGGACAGACAGCTCTCATGAACACTGAAGCTTTCTTT. It yields the protein CASSGGQTALMNTEAFF.